These 18 T cell receptor beta chains share one sample of origin, sequenced in a study of CD8+ T cells in alopecia areata. cDNA prepared by RNA extraction and subsequent reverse transcription served as the template for sequencing. The assay was immunoSEQ multiplex PCR, and TCRdb's table has in-frame clones only and misses some. The profile shows hundreds of thousands of clones, roughly 64% of them singletons. Sample treatment: oral pan-JAK inhibitor, 5-10 mg twice daily. Material: CD4+ T cells sorted from blood, obtained at week 24, from a patient treated with tofacitinib. These receptors originate from a human donor with alopecia areata.

This chain links TRBV12-5 with TRBJ2-3; 7 bases are a match to TRBD1. J was trimmed by 2 bases and V by 6 bases; bases with no gene match: 11. The CDR3 contains 16 residues. Germline-derived CDR1 and CDR2 are LGHNT and FRNRAP. The CDR3 spells CASGIGTDSSTDTQYF. The CDR3 coding sequence is TGTGCTAGTGGAATAGGGACAGACTCCTCCACAGATACGCAGTATTTT.

The J gene is TRBJ1-2, the V gene TRBV27; a possible D gene is TRBD1 (5 bases). The V end was cut by 2 bases, the J end by 6 bases, with 16 bases between. Per the germline V gene, CDR1 is MNHEY and CDR2 is SMNVEV (reference sequence). The CDR3 totals 15 residues. CDR3 residues: CASSLLGAPWNGYTF. CDR3 nucleotides: TGTGCCAGCAGTTTACTAGGGGCGCCCTGGAATGGCTACACCTTC.

The chain recombines TRBV27 with TRBJ2-7; D is unresolved. The CDR3 loop spans 14 amino acids. CDR1 and CDR2 (germline): MNHEY, SMNVEV (reference sequence). V was shortened by 2 bases and J by 0 bases, with 8 bases between the two germline ends. CDR3 residues: CASSLTLGSYEQYF. For the CDR3, the DNA is TGTGCCAGCAGTTTAACCCTCGGCTCCTACGAGCAGTACTTC.

This clone has more than one count but fewer than ten. The rearrangement joins TRBV7-2 to TRBJ2-7, with D tentatively TRBD2 (5 bases). Trimming pared 2 bases from V and 0 bases from J, leaving 14 bases between. This CDR3 has 16 residues. The germline gives CDR1 SGHTA, CDR2 FQGNSA. CDR3 DNA: TGTGCCAGCAGCTTATATGGGGTGGGGAGCTCCTACGAGCAGTACTTC. It translates to CASSLYGVGSSYEQYF.

This sequence joins TRBV15 and TRBJ1-3; no clear D gene. V gave up 0 bases and J gave up 2 bases, with 11 bases separating them. In germline, CDR1 is LNHNV, CDR2 YYDKDF (reference sequence). CDR3 length equals 16 residues. This chain's CDR3 is CATSRDPETTGNTIYF. DNA for the CDR3: TGTGCCACCAGCAGAGATCCCGAGACAACTGGAAACACCATATATTTT.

To note about this clone: Since the CDR3 does not end with the conserved phenylalanine or tryptophan, this likely comes from a read error. The DNA is omitted, as the CDR3 cannot be located on it reliably, and the CDR3 follows TCRdb's listing. The chain joins TRBV5-1 to TRBJ2-3; the table names TRBD2, a call not compared with the DNA. In germline, CDR1 is SGHRS, CDR2 YFSETQ. The length of the CDR3 is 16 amino acids, counting both ends. CDR3 residues: CASSISSPSIDSTGRI.

The chain uses TRBV4-2 and TRBJ2-6; D tentatively fits TRBD1 or TRBD2 (5 bases each). Germline CDR1 and CDR2: LGHNA and YNFKEQ. The CDR3 runs 18 residues. V was trimmed by 0 bases and J by 0 bases, leaving 12 bases between them. As DNA, the CDR3 is TGTGCCAGCAGCCAAGATTGGGGACGCTCCTCTGGGGCCAACGTCCTGACTTTC. It specifies CASSQDWGRSSGANVLTF.

The chain links TRBV27 to TRBJ2-2, with 7 nucleotides matching TRBD2. CDR1 and CDR2 from the germline V gene are MNHEY and SMNVEV (reference sequence). The CDR3 spans 17 residues. V gave up 4 bases and J gave up 4 bases; unmatched junction bases: 12. In DNA, the CDR3 is TGTGCCAGCAGTTCCCCCTTTATGACGGGGGGCACCGGGGAGCTGTTTTTT. Protein sequence: CASSSPFMTGGTGELFF.

The chain carries TRBV30 and TRBJ2-5; D remains unclear. CDR3 size: 12 residues. V lost 1 base to trimming and J lost 4 bases, with 7 bases between them. Germline V gives CDR1 GTSNPN, CDR2 SVGIG (reference sequence). The CDR3 reads CAWSEIAETQYF. The CDR3 coding sequence is TGTGCCTGGAGTGAAATAGCAGAGACCCAGTACTTC.

J is TRBJ2-1 and V is TRBV29-1; TRBD2 aligns across 10 bases. CDR1 and CDR2 (germline): SQVTM, ANQGSEA. The CDR3 contains 13 residues. CDR3 bases: TGCAGAGGATGGCAGCGGGGGGGAAATGAGCAGTTCTTC. Translated: CRGWQRGGNEQFF.

The CDR3 loop reads CASRRRAKGTGELFF. The CDR3, as DNA: TGTGCCAGCAGAAGGAGGGCGAAGGGGACCGGGGAGCTGTTTTTT. The genes are TRBV6-5 and TRBJ2-2, with D perhaps matching TRBD2 (6 bases). This CDR3 spans 15 amino acids. V was clipped by 6 bases and J by 5 bases, with 16 bases between them. Per the germline V gene, CDR1 is MNHEY and CDR2 is SVGAGI.

This clone has a handful of counts. The chain links TRBV29-1 to TRBJ1-2; TRBD1 aligns across 7 bases. The V segment lost 3 bases and the J segment 4 bases; nucleotides outside the gene matches: 11. This CDR3 spans 15 amino acids. Per germline, CDR1 SQVTM and CDR2 ANQGSEA. This CDR3 reads CSVETGLEGPYGYTF. CDR3 nucleotides: TGCAGCGTTGAGACAGGGCTGGAGGGCCCCTATGGCTACACCTTC.

This chain connects TRBV5-6 to TRBJ2-5; possibly TRBD2 for D (5 bases). The CDR3 is made up of 14 amino acids. V was cut by 0 bases and J by 5 bases, with 11 bases left in between. Germline V gene sequence: CDR1 SGHDT, CDR2 YYEEEE. CDR3 sequence: CASSLGAGSETQYF. In nucleotides, the CDR3 is TGTGCCAGCAGCTTGGGGGCGGGTTCGGAGACCCAGTACTTC.

This clone was counted only a few times. J is TRBJ2-3 and V is TRBV18; 10 bases map to TRBD2. J gave up 2 bases and V 4 bases, and 3 bases lay outside the gene matches. This CDR3 spans 15 amino acids. Germline loops: CDR1 KGHSH, CDR2 LQKENI. This CDR3 reads CASSLGLADTDTQYF. The CDR3 DNA is TGTGCCAGCTCACTCGGACTAGCGGACACAGATACGCAGTATTTT.

The rearrangement joins TRBV7-2 to TRBJ2-2; D is undetermined. Germline values: CDR1 SGHTA, CDR2 FQGNSA. This CDR3 comprises 16 residues. Between the trimmed V and J ends, which lost 1 base and 1 base, there was a span of 10 bases. The CDR3 protein is CASSLVFRLNTGELFF. The CDR3 region has the DNA TGTGCCAGCAGCTTAGTCTTTCGGCTGAACACCGGGGAGCTGTTTTTT.

The chain employs TRBV11-2 and TRBJ2-5; the match to TRBD2 covers 9 bases. CDR1 is SGHAT, CDR2 FQNNGV, per germline. The CDR3 contains 15 residues. With 3 bases clipped from V and 2 bases from J, the junction kept 4 bases outside the gene matches. CDR3 sequence reads: CASSFAGGVQETQYF. CDR3 DNA: TGTGCCAGCAGCTTCGCGGGGGGGGTTCAAGAGACCCAGTACTTC.

For this clone: The junction does not match germline at one end; this may be a read error. This sequence joins TRBV7-7 and TRBJ2-5, with 9 positions matching TRBD1. This CDR3 is 14 amino acids long. Germline V gene data show CDR1 as SSHAT and CDR2 as FNYEAQ (reference sequence). The chain's CDR3 is CASSPRQGGETQYF. The CDR3 bases are TGTGCTAGCAGCCCGCGACAGGGGGGAGAGACCCAGTACTTC.

The chain employs TRBV2 and TRBJ1-6, with 8 bases that match TRBD1. Per germline, CDR1 SNHLY and CDR2 FYNNEI. The CDR3 sequence is 15 residues long. Losses at the gene ends were 6 bases for V and 2 bases for J; bases not matched to a gene: 3. The CDR3 nucleotides read TGTGCCAGCAGCACACAGGGGGCCTATAATTCACCCCTCCACTTT. This translates into CASSTQGAYNSPLHF.